A selection of T cell receptor beta chains follows, all from one sample in a study of OX40 agonist ivuxolimab in advanced cancers. Libraries were prepared by immunoSEQ multiplex PCR; TCRdb keeps only in-frame clonotypes and omits some of them. The sample holds more than 75,000 clones, around 80% seen once. The source material was CD4+ or CD8+ T cells sorted from blood, sampled in a trial of the OX40 agonist ivuxolimab. The receptors come from an adult with an advanced solid tumor such as melanoma, head and neck, liver or kidney cancer. The conserved cysteine and the conserved F or W are not part of the CDR3 here. Fields, in order: CDR3 protein, clone size, V gene, J gene, CDR3 length. Rows give clone size only sometimes, using once, few, many, or a class for an expanded clone.

CDR3: ASSTSGADYGYT
size: NA
V: TRBV6-6
J: TRBJ1-2
length: 12

CDR3: ASSPGQNNSPLH
size: NA
V: TRBV18
J: TRBJ1-6
length: 12

CDR3: AISEAAGANVLT
size: NA
V: TRBV10-3
J: TRBJ2-6
length: 12

CDR3: ASSILGASYEQY
size: few
V: TRBV19
J: TRBJ2-7
length: 12

CDR3: ASSLKGGRGFANTGELF
size: NA
V: TRBV7-3
J: TRBJ2-2
length: 17

CDR3: ASSLAGTGEEKLF
size: NA
V: TRBV5-1
J: TRBJ1-4
length: 13

CDR3: ASSLGQLTEELF
size: NA
V: TRBV27
J: TRBJ2-2
length: 12

CDR3: ASSQEGWDNEKLF
size: few
V: TRBV4-3
J: TRBJ1-4
length: 13

CDR3: ASSLQDTQY
size: NA
V: TRBV4-2
J: TRBJ2-3
length: 9

CDR3: ASSSGSEGRLNSPLH
size: NA
V: TRBV5-1
J: TRBJ1-6
length: 15

CDR3: ASTRRTGELYGYT
size: NA
V: TRBV11-3
J: TRBJ1-2
length: 13

CDR3: ASSLGTGVDNQPQH
size: once
V: TRBV4-1
J: TRBJ1-5
length: 14

CDR3: AWRLMNTEAF
size: NA
V: TRBV30
J: TRBJ1-1
length: 10

CDR3: ASSLSPWATNEKLF
size: NA
V: TRBV27
J: TRBJ1-4
length: 14

CDR3: ATSFGQSGYGYT
size: NA
V: TRBV15
J: TRBJ1-2
length: 12

CDR3: ASSLELARRNTEAF
size: NA
V: TRBV11-2
J: TRBJ1-1
length: 14

CDR3: ASSLGGHSNQPQH
size: NA
V: TRBV28
J: TRBJ1-5
length: 13

CDR3: ASRLTGGQETQY
size: few
V: TRBV19
J: TRBJ2-5
length: 12

CDR3: SARQGAEAF
size: NA
V: TRBV20-1
J: TRBJ1-1
length: 9

CDR3: ASSVGAGNTEAF
size: NA
V: TRBV7-6
J: TRBJ1-1
length: 12

CDR3: AWIEGRGLYNSPLH
size: many
V: TRBV30
J: TRBJ1-6
length: 14

CDR3: ASSEGGAVTGANVLT
size: NA
V: TRBV7-9
J: TRBJ2-6
length: 15

CDR3: ATGGQGAYNEQF
size: NA
V: TRBV6-1
J: TRBJ2-1
length: 12

CDR3: ASSYSKRQDNGYT
size: NA
V: TRBV6-6
J: TRBJ1-2
length: 13

CDR3: ASRTGGSNYGYT
size: NA
V: TRBV7-2
J: TRBJ1-2
length: 12

CDR3: ASNLLQGQGSPLH
size: once
V: TRBV6-1
J: TRBJ1-6
length: 13

CDR3: ASSRGVNTEAF
size: NA
V: TRBV5-5
J: TRBJ1-1
length: 11

CDR3: ASSQKPGGGYT
size: NA
V: TRBV4-2
J: TRBJ1-2
length: 11

CDR3: ASSEWGTQDNEQF
size: NA
V: TRBV25-1
J: TRBJ2-1
length: 13

CDR3: ASSLERRGAGYT
size: NA
V: TRBV7-2
J: TRBJ1-2
length: 12

CDR3: ASRLAGRETQY
size: NA
V: TRBV5-1
J: TRBJ2-5
length: 11

CDR3: ASSLSRTEAF
size: NA
V: TRBV5-4
J: TRBJ1-1
length: 10

CDR3: ASSVEGPDPASTDTQY
size: once
V: TRBV9
J: TRBJ2-3
length: 16

CDR3: ASSYSKDYTIQH
size: NA
V: TRBV6-6
J: TRBJ1-5
length: 12

CDR3: ASSYWGSNMNTEAF
size: NA
V: TRBV6-5
J: TRBJ1-1
length: 14

CDR3: ASSPPSGEYEQY
size: NA
V: TRBV18
J: TRBJ2-7
length: 12

CDR3: ASSLAPSSGGTDTQY
size: NA
V: TRBV7-3
J: TRBJ2-3
length: 15

CDR3: ASSLSAENTGELF
size: NA
V: TRBV5-1
J: TRBJ2-2
length: 13

CDR3: ASGLEGNSPLH
size: few
V: TRBV12-5
J: TRBJ1-6
length: 11

CDR3: ASKGPAHTGELF
size: NA
V: TRBV19
J: TRBJ2-2
length: 12

CDR3: ATSRVGRTYNEQF
size: NA
V: TRBV15
J: TRBJ2-1
length: 13

CDR3: ASSFDSSWQY
size: NA
V: TRBV11-2
J: TRBJ2-7
length: 10

CDR3: ASSLDQGTFYGYT
size: NA
V: TRBV28
J: TRBJ1-2
length: 13

CDR3: ASSSTGAGDQPQH
size: NA
V: TRBV18
J: TRBJ1-5
length: 13

CDR3: ATSRDRETQY
size: NA
V: TRBV15
J: TRBJ2-5
length: 10

CDR3: ASTLGGQETQY
size: NA
V: TRBV28
J: TRBJ2-5
length: 11

CDR3: ASILDSYNEQF
size: NA
V: TRBV6-6
J: TRBJ2-1
length: 11

CDR3: ASSPLGGGSNQPQH
size: NA
V: TRBV18
J: TRBJ1-5
length: 14